This T cell receptor (beta chain) was captured by sequencing in a study of cytomegalovirus exposure and HLA in healthy donors. Study findings and constraints: A highly shared variant cluster was judged a likely technical artifact.

V dropped 2 bases and J dropped 8 bases, with 15 bases sitting between them. Germline loops: CDR1 SQVTM, CDR2 ANQGSEA. This CDR3 has 14 amino acids. Turning to this clone: The antigen is not known.

This PCR relied on a set of 60 Vbeta primers and 13 Jbeta primers. Assay: immunoSEQ multiplex PCR; the TCRdb copy retains only in-frame clones and omits some. This sample has about 190,000 clones, with over 80% found just once. This sequence was found in a middle-aged man in good health and CMV-seropositive. The sample consisted of PBMCs. V usage is TRBV29-1 and J usage is TRBJ2-2; TRBD2 might be the D (6 bases). In DNA form, the CDR3 reads TGCAGCGTTGAAAGCGGGCAGGGCCCGGGGGAGCTGTTTTTT. Translating gives CSVESGQGPGELFF.